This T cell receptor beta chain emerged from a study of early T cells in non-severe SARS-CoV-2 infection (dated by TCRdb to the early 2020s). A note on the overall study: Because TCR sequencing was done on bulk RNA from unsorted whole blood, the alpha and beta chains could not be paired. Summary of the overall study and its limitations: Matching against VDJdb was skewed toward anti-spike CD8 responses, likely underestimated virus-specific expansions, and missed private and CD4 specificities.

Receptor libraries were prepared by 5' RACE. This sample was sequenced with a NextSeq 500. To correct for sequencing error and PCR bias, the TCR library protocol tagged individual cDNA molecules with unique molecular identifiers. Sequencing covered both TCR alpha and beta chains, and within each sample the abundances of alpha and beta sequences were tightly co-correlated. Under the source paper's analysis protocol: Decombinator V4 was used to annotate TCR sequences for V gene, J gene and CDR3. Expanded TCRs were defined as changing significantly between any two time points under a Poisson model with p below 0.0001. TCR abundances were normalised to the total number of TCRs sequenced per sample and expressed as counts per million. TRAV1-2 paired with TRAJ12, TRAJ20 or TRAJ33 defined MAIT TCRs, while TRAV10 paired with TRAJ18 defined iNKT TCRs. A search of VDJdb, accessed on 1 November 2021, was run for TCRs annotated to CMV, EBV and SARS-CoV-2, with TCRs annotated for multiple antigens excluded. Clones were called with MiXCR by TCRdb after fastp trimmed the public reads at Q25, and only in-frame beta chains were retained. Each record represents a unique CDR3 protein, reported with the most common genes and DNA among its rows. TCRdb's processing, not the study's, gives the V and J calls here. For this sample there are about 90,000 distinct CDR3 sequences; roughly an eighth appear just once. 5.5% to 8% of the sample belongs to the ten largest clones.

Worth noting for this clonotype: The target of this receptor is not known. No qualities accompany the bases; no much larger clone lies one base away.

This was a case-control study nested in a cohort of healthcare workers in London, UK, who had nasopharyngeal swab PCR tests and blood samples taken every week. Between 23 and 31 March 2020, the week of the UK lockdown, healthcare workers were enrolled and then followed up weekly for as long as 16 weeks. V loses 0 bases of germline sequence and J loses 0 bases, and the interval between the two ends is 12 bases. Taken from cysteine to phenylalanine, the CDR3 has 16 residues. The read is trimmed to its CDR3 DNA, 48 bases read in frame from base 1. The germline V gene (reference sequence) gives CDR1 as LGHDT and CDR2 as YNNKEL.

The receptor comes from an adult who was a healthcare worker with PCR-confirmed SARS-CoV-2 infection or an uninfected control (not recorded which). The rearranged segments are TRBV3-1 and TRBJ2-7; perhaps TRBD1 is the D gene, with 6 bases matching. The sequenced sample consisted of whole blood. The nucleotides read TGTGCCAGCAGCCAAGATTTGGGGACACCCTCCTACGAGCAGTACTTC. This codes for CASSQDLGTPSYEQYF.